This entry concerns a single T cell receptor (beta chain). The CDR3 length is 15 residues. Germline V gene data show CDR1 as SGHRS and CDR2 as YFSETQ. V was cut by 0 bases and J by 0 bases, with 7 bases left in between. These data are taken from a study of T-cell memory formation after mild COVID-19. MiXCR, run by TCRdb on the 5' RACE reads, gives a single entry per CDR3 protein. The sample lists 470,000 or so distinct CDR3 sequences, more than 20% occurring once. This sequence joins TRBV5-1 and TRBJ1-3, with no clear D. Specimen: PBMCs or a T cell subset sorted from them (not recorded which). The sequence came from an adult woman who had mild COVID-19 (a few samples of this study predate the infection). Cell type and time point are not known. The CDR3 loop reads CASSLASDSGNTIYF. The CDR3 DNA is TGCGCCAGCAGCTTGGCGTCAGACTCTGGAAACACCATATATTTT.